This entry features one TCR beta chain sequence. The antigen is not known. The sample comes from a study of cytomegalovirus exposure and HLA in healthy donors. The study, taken as a whole, reports: The study dropped some indistinguishable V segments, TRBV6-2 and TRBV6-3 among them. Researchers catalogued around 150 TCR beta chains as cytomegalovirus-associated. Through in vitro validation, three CMV-associated chains were shown to be specific for CMV antigens.

V lost 4 bases, J lost 1 base, and 12 bases lay in between. This CDR3 has 14 residues. The germline gives CDR1 SGDLS, CDR2 YYNGEE. Primers included in the PCR were 60 Vbeta and 13 Jbeta primers. TCRdb keeps only in-frame clones here, not all; method: immunoSEQ multiplex PCR. The table includes under 150,000 clones, roughly 77% detected once. The rearrangement joins TRBV9 to TRBJ2-7; no definite D call. Sequencing was done on a sample of PBMCs. This TCR derives from a man between 18 and 29 years old in good health and CMV-seronegative. CDR3 region: CASSPLGESYEQYF. The CDR3, as DNA: TGTGCCAGCAGCCCACTGGGCGAGTCCTACGAGCAGTACTTC. Supplemented by reference TRBV9 and TRBJ2-7, the full variable domain reads DSGVTQTPKHLITATGQRVTLRCSPRSGDLSVYWYQQSLDQGLQFLIQYYNGEERAKGNILERFSAQQFPDLHSELNLSSLELGDSALYFCASSPLGESYEQYFGPGTRLTVT.